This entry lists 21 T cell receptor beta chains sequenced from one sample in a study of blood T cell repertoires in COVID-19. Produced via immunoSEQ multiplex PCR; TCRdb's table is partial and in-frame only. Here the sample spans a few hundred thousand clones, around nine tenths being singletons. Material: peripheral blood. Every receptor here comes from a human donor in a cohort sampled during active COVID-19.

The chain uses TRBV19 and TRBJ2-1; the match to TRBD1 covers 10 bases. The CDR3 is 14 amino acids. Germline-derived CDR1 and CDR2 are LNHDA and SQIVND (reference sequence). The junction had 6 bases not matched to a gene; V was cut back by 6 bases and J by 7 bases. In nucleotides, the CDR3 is TGTGCCAGTAGCCCGACAGGGGGCTGGAATGAGCAGTTCTTC. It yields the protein CASSPTGGWNEQFF.

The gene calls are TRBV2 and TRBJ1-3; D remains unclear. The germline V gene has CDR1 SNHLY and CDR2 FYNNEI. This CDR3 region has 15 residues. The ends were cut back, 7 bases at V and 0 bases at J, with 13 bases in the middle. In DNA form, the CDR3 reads TGTGCCAGCAAAGGGAGTGGGATCTCTGGAAACACCATATATTTT. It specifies CASKGSGISGNTIYF. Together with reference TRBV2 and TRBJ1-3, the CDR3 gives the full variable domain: EPEVTQTPSHQVTQMGQEVILRCVPISNHLYFYWYRQILGQKVEFLVSFYNNEISEKSEIFDDQFSVERPDGSNFTLKIRSTKLEDSAMYFCASKGSGISGNTIYFGEGSWLTVV.

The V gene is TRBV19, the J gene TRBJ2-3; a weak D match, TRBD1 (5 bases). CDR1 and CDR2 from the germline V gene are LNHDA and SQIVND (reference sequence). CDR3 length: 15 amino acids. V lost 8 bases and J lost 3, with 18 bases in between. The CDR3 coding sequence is TGTGCCAGTCGACCTTTAGGGGCGCAAACAGATACGCAGTATTTT. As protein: CASRPLGAQTDTQYF.

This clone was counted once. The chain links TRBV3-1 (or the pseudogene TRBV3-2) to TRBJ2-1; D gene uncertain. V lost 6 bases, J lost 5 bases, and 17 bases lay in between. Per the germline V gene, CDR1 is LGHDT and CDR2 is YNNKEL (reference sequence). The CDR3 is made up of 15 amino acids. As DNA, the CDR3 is TGTGCCAGCAGACCTAGGTATCTCCCCCACAATGAGCAGTTCTTC. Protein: CASRPRYLPHNEQFF.

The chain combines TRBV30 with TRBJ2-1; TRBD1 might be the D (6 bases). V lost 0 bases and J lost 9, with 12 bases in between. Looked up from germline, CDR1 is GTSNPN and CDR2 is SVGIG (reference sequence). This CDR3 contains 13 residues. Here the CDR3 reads CAWSVGRGGEQFF. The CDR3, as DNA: TGTGCCTGGAGTGTCGGCAGGGGTGGTGAGCAGTTCTTC.

This CDR3 reads CASVKGGQGGTYEQYF. The CDR3 DNA sequence: TGTGCCAGCGTAAAAGGCGGACAGGGGGGCACCTACGAGCAGTACTTC. The chain uses TRBV18 and TRBJ2-7, with TRBD1 matching 10 bases. The CDR3 is 16 residues long. V shed 8 bases, J shed 2 bases, and the junction held 12 bases outside the gene matches. Germline V CDR1 and CDR2: KGHSH, LQKENI.

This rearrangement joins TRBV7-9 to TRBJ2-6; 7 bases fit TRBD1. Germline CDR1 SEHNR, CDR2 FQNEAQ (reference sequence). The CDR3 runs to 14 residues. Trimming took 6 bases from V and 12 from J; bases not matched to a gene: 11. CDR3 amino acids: CASSPTRGPVVLTF. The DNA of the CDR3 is TGTGCCAGCAGTCCAACTAGGGGGCCGGTCGTCCTGACTTTC.

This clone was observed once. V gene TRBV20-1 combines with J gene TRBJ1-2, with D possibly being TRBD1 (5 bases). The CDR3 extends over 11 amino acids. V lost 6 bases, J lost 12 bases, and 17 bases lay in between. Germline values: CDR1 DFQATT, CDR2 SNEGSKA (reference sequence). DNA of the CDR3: TGCAGTGCCCGACGGGACTTCTCGAACACCTTC. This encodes CSARRDFSNTF.

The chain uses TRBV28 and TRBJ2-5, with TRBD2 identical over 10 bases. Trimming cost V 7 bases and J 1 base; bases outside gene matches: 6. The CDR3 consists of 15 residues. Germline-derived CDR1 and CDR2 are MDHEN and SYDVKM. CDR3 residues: CASKPGLAFQETQYF. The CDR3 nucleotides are TGTGCCAGCAAACCGGGACTAGCGTTCCAAGAGACCCAGTACTTC.

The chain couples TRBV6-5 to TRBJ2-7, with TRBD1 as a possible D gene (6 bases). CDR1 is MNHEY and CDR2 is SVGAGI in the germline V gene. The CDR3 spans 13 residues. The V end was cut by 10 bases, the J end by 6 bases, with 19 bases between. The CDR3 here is CANSGTPSSEQYF. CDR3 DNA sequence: TGTGCCAACTCCGGGACACCGTCATCCGAGCAGTACTTC.

The DNA of the CDR3 is TGTGCCAGCAGCTCCACAGGGGGGAATTCACCCCTCCACTTT. This translates into CASSSTGGNSPLHF. The chain recombines TRBV5-5 with TRBJ1-6, with 8 bases aligning to TRBD1. Trimming took 3 bases from V and 7 from J; bases not matched to a gene: 3. This CDR3 region has 14 residues. Germline lookup yields CDR1 SGHKS and CDR2 YYEKEE (reference sequence).

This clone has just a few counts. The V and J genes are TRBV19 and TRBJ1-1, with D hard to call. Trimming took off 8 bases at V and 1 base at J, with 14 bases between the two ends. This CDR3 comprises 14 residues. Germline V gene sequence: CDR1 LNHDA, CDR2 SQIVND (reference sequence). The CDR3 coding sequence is TGTGCCAGTCGAAACACGGGTTCGAACACTGAAGCTTTCTTT. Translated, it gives CASRNTGSNTEAFF. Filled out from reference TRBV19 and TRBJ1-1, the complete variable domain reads DGGITQSPKYLFRKEGQNVTLSCEQNLNHDAMYWYRQDPGQGLRLIYYSQIVNDFQKGDIAEGYSVSREKKESFPLTVTSAQKNPTAFYLCASRNTGSNTEAFFGQGTRLTVV.

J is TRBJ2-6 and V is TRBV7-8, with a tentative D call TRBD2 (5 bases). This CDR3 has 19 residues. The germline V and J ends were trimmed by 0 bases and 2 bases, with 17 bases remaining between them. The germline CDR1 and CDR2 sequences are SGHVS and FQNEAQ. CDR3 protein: CASSLASHSEEAGANVLTF. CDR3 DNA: TGTGCCAGCAGCTTAGCGAGCCATAGCGAAGAGGCTGGGGCCAACGTCCTGACTTTC.

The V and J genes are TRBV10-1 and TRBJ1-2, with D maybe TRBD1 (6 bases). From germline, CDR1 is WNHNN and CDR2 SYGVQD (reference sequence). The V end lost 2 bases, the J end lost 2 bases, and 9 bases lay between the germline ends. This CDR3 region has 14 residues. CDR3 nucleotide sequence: TGCGCCAGCAGTGAGGGACAGCCCAACTATGGCTACACCTTC. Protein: CASSEGQPNYGYTF.

The CDR3 protein is CASSLIGTGEYGYTF. CDR3 in DNA: TGTGCCAGCAGTTTAATTGGGACAGGGGAGTATGGCTACACCTTC. The chain links TRBV6-5 to TRBJ1-2, with TRBD1 identical over 10 bases. The CDR3 extends over 15 amino acids. The ends lost 4 bases at V and 5 bases at J; junction bases unmatched: 7. The germline CDR1 and CDR2 sequences are MNHEY and SVGAGI.

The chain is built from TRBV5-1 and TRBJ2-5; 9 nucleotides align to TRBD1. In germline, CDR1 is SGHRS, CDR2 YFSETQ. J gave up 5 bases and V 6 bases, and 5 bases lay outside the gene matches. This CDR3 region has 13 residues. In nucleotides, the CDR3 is TGCGCCAGCATAGGACAGGGGAGCGAGACCCAGTACTTC. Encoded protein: CASIGQGSETQYF.

The CDR3 protein is CASSQGQAFYGYTF. The CDR3 DNA sequence: TGCGCCAGCAGCCAAGGACAGGCCTTCTATGGCTACACCTTC. The chain carries TRBV4-1 and TRBJ1-2, with a weak D call TRBD1 (6 bases). Germline V gene data show CDR1 as MGHRA and CDR2 as YSYEKL. Deletions cut 1 base from V and 4 bases from J, with 10 bases between. The CDR3 is made up of 14 amino acids.

This CDR3 reads CASSFTTGLAGNEQFF. Here the CDR3 DNA reads TGTGCCAGCAGCTTTACGACAGGACTCGCAGGCAATGAGCAGTTCTTC. The rearrangement joins TRBV2 to TRBJ2-1; a weak D match, TRBD1 (6 bases). This CDR3 contains 16 residues. With 6 bases removed from V and 6 bases from J, the gap between germline ends came to 21 bases. CDR1 and CDR2 (germline): SNHLY, FYNNEI.

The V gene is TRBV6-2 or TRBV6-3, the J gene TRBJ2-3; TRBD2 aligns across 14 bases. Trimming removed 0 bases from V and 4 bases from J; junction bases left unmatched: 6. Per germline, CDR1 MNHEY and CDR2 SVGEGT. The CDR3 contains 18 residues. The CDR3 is CASSYSPGLAGEADTQYF. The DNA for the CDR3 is TGTGCCAGCAGTTACTCCCCGGGACTAGCGGGAGAAGCAGATACGCAGTATTTT.

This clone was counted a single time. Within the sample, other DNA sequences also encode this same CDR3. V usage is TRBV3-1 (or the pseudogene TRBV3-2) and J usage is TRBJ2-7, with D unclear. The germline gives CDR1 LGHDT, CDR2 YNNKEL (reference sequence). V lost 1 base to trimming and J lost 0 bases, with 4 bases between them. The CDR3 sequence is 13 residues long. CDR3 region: CASSQAGSYEQYF. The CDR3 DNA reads TGTGCCAGCAGCCAAGCAGGCTCCTACGAGCAGTACTTC.

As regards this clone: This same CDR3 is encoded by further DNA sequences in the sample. The CDR3 protein is CASSGEGNTEAFF. CDR3 in DNA: TGTGCCAGCAGTGGCGAGGGGAACACTGAAGCTTTCTTT. The V call is TRBV2, the J call TRBJ1-1; D is unclear. Deletions cut 4 bases from V and 1 base from J, with 7 bases between. Germline CDR1 reads SNHLY; CDR2 reads FYNNEI. The length of the CDR3 is 13 residues.